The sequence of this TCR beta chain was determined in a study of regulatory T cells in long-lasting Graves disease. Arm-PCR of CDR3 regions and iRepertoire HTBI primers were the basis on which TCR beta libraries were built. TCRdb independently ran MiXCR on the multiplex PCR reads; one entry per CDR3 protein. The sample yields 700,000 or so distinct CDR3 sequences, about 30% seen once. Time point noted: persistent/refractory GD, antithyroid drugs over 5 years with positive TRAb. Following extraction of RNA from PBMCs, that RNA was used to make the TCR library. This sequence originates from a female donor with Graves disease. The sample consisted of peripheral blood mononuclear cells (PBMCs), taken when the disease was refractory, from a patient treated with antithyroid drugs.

The CDR3 DNA reads TGCAGCGTTGATCCGGGACCCCACCAAGAGACCCAGTACTTC. Encoded protein: CSVDPGPHQETQYF. This chain links TRBV29-1 with TRBJ2-5, with D possibly being TRBD1 or TRBD2 (5 bases each). This CDR3 has 14 residues. Per the germline V gene, CDR1 is SQVTM and CDR2 is ANQGSEA. The V end was cut by 3 bases, the J end by 0 bases, with 11 bases between.